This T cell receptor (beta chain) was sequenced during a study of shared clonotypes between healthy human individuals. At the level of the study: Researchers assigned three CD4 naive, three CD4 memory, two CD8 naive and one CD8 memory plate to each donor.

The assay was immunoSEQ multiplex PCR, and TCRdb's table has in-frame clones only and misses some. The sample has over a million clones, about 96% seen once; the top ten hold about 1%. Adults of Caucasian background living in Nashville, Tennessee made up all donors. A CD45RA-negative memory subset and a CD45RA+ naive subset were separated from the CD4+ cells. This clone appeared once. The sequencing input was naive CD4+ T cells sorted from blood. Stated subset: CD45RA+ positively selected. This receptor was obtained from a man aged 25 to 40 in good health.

The CDR3 here is CASSVSPPGLGTEAFF. Written as DNA, the CDR3 is TGTGCCAGCAGTGTGTCCCCCCCGGGGCTGGGCACTGAAGCTTTCTTT. The V gene is TRBV6-1, the J gene TRBJ1-1; a weak D match, TRBD1 (5 bases). V was pared by 4 bases and J by 4 bases, with 19 bases between. CDR3 length: 16 residues. CDR1 is MNHNS and CDR2 is SASEGT in the germline V gene.